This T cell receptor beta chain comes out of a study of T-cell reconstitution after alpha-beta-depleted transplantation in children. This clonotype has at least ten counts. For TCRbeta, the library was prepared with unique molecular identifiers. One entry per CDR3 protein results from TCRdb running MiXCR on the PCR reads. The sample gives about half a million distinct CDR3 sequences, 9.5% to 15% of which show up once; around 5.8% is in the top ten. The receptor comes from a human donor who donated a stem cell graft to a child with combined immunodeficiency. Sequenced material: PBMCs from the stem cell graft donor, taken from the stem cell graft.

The CDR3 region is CASSSTRWGEQFF. The CDR3 DNA sequence: TGTGCCAGCAGCTCGACTCGATGGGGAGAGCAGTTCTTC. V usage is TRBV11-3 and J usage is TRBJ2-1; D call uncertain. The CDR3 runs to 13 residues. Germline CDR1 and CDR2: SGHNT and YENEEA. Trimming stripped 4 bases from V and 10 bases from J, with 14 bases between. Based on the CDR3 plus reference TRBV11-3 and TRBJ2-1, the full variable domain is EAGVVQSPRYKIIEKKQPVAFWCNPISGHNTLYWYLQNLGQGPELLIRYENEEAVDDSQLPKDRFSAERLKGVDSTLKIQPAELGDSAVYLCASSSTRWGEQFFGPGTRLTVL.